This T cell receptor (beta chain) was sequenced during a study of cytomegalovirus exposure and HLA in healthy donors. Study-level results: Later on, an analysis showed TCR association rates differing by HLA locus, with DRB1 the most and HLA-C the fewest. Several of the most significant clusters appeared, in a later analysis, to be linked to common viral pathogens.

Turning to this clone: The target antigen is unknown.

Vbeta (60) and Jbeta (13) primers were used in the PCR. Data came from immunoSEQ multiplex PCR; TCRdb stores just in-frame clones and leaves some out. The table has tens of thousands of clones, approximately 80% seen once. Per germline, CDR1 SGHTA and CDR2 FQGTGA. V gave up 5 bases and J gave up 6 bases; unmatched junction bases: 5. This CDR3 comprises 13 residues. The source material was PBMCs. The rearrangement links TRBV7-3 to TRBJ2-3; 7 bases map to TRBD2. The source of this sequence is a female donor in good health and CMV-seronegative. This chain's CDR3 is CASSGISGDTQYF. The CDR3 DNA follows: TGTGCCAGCAGCGGTATTAGCGGGGATACGCAGTATTTT.